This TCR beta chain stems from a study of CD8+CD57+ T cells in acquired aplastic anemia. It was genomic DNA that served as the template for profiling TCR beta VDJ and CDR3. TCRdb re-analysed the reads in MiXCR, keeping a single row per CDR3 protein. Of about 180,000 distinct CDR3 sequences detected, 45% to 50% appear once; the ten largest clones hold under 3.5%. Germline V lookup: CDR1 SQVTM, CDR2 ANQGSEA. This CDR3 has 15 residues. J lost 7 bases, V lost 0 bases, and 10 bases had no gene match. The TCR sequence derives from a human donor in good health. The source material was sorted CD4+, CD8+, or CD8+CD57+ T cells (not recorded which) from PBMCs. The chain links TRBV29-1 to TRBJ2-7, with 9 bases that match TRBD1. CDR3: CSVEDPGQGLGEQYF. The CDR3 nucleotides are TGCAGCGTTGAAGATCCGGGACAGGGATTGGGGGAGCAGTACTTC.